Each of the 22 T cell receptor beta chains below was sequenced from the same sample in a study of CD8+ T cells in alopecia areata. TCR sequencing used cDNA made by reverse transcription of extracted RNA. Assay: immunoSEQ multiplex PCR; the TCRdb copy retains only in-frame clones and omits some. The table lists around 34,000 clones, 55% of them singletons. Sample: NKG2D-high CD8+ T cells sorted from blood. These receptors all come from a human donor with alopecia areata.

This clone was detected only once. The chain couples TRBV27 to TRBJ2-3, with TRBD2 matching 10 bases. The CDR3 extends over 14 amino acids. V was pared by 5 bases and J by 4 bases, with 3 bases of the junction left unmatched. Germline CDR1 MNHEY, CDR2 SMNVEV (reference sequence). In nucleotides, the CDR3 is TGTGCCAGCAGTCTAGCGGGAGTGGCAGATACGCAGTATTTT. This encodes CASSLAGVADTQYF.

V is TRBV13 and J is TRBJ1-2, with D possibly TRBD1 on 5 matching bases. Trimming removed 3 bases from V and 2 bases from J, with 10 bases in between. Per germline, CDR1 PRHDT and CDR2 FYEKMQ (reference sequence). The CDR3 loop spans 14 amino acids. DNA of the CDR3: TGTGCCAGCAGCTTCGGACATATGAACTATGGCTACACCTTC. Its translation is CASSFGHMNYGYTF.

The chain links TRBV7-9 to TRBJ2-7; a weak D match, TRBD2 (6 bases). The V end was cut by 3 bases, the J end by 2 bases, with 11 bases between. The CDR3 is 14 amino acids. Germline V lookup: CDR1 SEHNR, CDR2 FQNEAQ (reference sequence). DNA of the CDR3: TGTGCCAGCAGCTTCGGACTACCTACCTACGAGCAGTACTTC. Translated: CASSFGLPTYEQYF.

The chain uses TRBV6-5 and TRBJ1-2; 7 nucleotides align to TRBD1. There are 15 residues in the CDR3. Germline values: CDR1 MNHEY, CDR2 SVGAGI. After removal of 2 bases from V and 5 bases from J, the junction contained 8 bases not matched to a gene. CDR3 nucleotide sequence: TGTGCCAGCAGTTACCTGGGAGGGGGCGAGTATGGCTACACCTTC. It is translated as CASSYLGGGEYGYTF.

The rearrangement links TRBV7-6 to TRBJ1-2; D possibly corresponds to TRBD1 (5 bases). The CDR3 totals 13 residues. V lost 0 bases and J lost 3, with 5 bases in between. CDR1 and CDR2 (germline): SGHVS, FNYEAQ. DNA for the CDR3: TGTGCCAGCAGCTTAGCCAGGGACTATGGCTACACCTTC. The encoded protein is CASSLARDYGYTF. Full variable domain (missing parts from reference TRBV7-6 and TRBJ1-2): GAGVSQSPRYKVTKRGQDVALRCDPISGHVSLYWYRQALGQGPEFLTYFNYEAQQDKSGLPNDRFSAERPEGSISTLTIQRTEQRDSAMYRCASSLARDYGYTFGSGTRLTVV.

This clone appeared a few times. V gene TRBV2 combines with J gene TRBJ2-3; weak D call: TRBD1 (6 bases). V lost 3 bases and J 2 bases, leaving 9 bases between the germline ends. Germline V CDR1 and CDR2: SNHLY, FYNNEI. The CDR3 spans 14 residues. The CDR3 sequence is CASSDGDTTDTQYF. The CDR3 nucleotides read TGTGCCAGCAGTGATGGGGACACCACAGATACGCAGTATTTT.

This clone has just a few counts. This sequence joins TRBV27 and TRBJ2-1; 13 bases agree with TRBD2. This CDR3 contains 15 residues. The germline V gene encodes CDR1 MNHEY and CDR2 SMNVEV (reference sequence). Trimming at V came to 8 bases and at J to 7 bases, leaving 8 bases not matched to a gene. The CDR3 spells CASSGGLAGSNEQFF. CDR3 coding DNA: TGTGCCAGCTCTGGGGGACTAGCGGGAAGTAATGAGCAGTTCTTC.

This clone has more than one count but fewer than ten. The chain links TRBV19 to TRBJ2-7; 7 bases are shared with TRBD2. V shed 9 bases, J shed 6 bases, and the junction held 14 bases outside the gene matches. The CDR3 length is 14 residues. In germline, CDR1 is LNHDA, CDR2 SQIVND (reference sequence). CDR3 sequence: CASDVGGASVEQYF. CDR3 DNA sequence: TGTGCCAGCGACGTGGGAGGGGCGTCAGTCGAGCAGTACTTC.

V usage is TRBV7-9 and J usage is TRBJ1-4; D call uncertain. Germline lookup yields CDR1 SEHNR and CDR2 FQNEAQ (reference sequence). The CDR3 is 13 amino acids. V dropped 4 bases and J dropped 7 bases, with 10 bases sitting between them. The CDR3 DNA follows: TGTGCCAGCAGCTACGGACTTCTTGAAAAACTGTTTTTT. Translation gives CASSYGLLEKLFF. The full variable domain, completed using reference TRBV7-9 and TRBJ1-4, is DTGVSQNPRHKITKRGQNVTFRCDPISEHNRLYWYRQTLGQGPEFLTYFQNEAQLEKSRLLSDRFSAERPKGSFSTLEIQRTEQGDSAMYLCASSYGLLEKLFFGSGTQLSVL.

The CDR3 DNA reads TGTGCCAGCAGTTTAAGCGTCGGAATAGAGACCCAGTACTTC. It yields the protein CASSLSVGIETQYF. This sequence joins TRBV28 and TRBJ2-5; D not resolved. Germline values: CDR1 MDHEN, CDR2 SYDVKM. This CDR3 spans 14 amino acids. Trimming took off 2 bases at V and 4 bases at J, with 11 bases between the two ends. Together with reference TRBV28 and TRBJ2-5, the CDR3 gives the full variable domain: DVKVTQSSRYLVKRTGEKVFLECVQDMDHENMFWYRQDPGLGLRLIYFSYDVKMKEKGDIPEGYSVSREKKERFSLILESASTNQTSMYLCASSLSVGIETQYFGPGTRLLVL.

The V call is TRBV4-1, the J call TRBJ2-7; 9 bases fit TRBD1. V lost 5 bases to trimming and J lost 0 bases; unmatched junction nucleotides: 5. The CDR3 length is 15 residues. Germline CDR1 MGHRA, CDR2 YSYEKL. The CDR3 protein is CASSELGQGSYEQYF. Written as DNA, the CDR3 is TGCGCCAGCAGCGAACTGGGACAGGGCTCCTACGAGCAGTACTTC.

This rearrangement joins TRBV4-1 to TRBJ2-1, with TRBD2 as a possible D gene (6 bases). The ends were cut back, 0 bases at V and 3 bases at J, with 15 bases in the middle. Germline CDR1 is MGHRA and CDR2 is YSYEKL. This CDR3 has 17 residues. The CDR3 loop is CASSQDAVAEYYNEQFF. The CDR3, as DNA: TGCGCCAGCAGCCAAGATGCAGTAGCGGAATACTACAATGAGCAGTTCTTC.

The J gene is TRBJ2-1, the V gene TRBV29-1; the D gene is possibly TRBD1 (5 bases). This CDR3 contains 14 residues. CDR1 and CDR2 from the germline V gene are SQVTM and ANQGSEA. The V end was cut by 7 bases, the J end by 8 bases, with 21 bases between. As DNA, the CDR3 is TGCAGCGGTCTTGAGTCAGGGCTGGACGATGAGCAGTTCTTC. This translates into CSGLESGLDDEQFF.

The CDR3 DNA sequence: TGCAGCGCCCAGGCGGGGCGCAATGAGCAGTTCTTC. This translates into CSAQAGRNEQFF. The chain carries TRBV29-1 and TRBJ2-1; D might be TRBD2 (6 bases). The CDR3 is 12 amino acids. Germline V gene lookup returns CDR1 SQVTM and CDR2 ANQGSEA. Trimming pared 7 bases from V and 6 bases from J, leaving 13 bases between.

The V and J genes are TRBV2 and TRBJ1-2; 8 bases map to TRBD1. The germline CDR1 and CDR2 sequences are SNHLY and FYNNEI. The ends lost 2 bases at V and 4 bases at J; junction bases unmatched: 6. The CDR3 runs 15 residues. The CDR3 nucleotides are TGTGCCAGCAGTGAACCGACAGGGGAATTCTATGGCTACACCTTC. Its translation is CASSEPTGEFYGYTF.

CDR3 protein: CASSTGRHEQYF. The CDR3 region has the DNA TGTGCCAGCAGCACAGGGCGCCACGAGCAGTACTTC. This rearrangement joins TRBV2 to TRBJ2-7; possibly TRBD1 for D (6 bases). Germline loops: CDR1 SNHLY, CDR2 FYNNEI. Trimming took 6 bases from V and 5 from J, leaving 11 bases between them. The length of the CDR3 is 12 residues.

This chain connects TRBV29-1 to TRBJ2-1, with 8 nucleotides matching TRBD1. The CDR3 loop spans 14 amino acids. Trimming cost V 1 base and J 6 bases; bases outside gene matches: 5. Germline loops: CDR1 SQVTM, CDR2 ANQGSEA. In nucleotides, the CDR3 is TGCAGCGTTGAAGGGCAGGGGGCGGTCAATGAGCAGTTCTTC. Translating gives CSVEGQGAVNEQFF.

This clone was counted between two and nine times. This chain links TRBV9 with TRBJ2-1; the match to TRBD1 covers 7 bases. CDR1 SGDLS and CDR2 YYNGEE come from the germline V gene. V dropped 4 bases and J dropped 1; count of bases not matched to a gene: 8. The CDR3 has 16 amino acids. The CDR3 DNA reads TGTGCCAGCAGCCGACCGGACAGGTCATCCTACAATGAGCAGTTCTTC. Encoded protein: CASSRPDRSSYNEQFF.

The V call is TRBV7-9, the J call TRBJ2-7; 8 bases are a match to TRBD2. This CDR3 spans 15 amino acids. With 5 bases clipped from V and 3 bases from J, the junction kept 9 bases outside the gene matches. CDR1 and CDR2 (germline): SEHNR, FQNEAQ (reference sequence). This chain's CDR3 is CASSISAGEDYEQYF. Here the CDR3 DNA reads TGTGCCAGCAGCATCTCAGCGGGAGAGGACTACGAGCAGTACTTC.

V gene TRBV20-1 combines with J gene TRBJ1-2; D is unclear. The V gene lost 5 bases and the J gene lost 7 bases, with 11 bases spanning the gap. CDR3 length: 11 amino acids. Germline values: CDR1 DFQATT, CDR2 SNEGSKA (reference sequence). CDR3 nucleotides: TGCAGTGCTCCGCGTTCGGGTGGCTACACCTTC. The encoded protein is CSAPRSGGYTF.

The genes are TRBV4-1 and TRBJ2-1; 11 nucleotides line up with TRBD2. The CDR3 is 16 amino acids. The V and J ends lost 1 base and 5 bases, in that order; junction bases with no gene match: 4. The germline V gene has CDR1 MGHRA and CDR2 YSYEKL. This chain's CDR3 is CASSQAELAGDNEQFF. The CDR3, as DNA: TGCGCCAGCAGCCAAGCTGAACTAGCGGGAGACAATGAGCAGTTCTTC.

CDR3 nucleotides: TGTGCCAGCAGTTTGTCAACAGAGCAGTACTTC. Translating gives CASSLSTEQYF. The V and J genes are TRBV28 and TRBJ2-7; D gene uncertain. The CDR3 has 11 amino acids. The germline V gene has CDR1 MDHEN and CDR2 SYDVKM. Trimming took 3 bases from V and 7 from J, leaving 7 bases between them.